A single sample is the source of the 6 T cell receptor beta chains below, sequenced in a study of siplizumab effects on memory and regulatory T cells. The repertoire was sequenced with immunoSEQ multiplex PCR; TCRdb's copy has only in-frame clones and lacks some. The sample carries approximately 75,000 clones, roughly 93% recorded once. Sequenced sample: CD8+ T cells sorted from blood. The receptor source for this set is a human donor in good health.

The CDR3 DNA sequence: TGCGCCAGCAGCCATTTGGCGTATAATCAGCCCCAGCATTTT. Translated: CASSHLAYNQPQHF. V is TRBV4-1 and J is TRBJ1-5, with D unclear. From germline, CDR1 is MGHRA and CDR2 YSYEKL. The CDR3 totals 14 residues. Trimming took 3 bases from V and 4 from J, leaving 10 bases between them.

The CDR3 DNA reads as TGTGCCAGCAGTTATTTTTTGGGCACCGAAGATACGCAGTATTTT. Protein product: CASSYFLGTEDTQYF. This chain links TRBV6-5 with TRBJ2-3; D not resolved. Trimming stripped 3 bases from V and 5 bases from J, with 15 bases between. The germline gives CDR1 MNHEY, CDR2 SVGAGI. This CDR3 is built from 15 residues.

This clone was counted a single time. CDR3 nucleotides: TGTGCCAGTCAAACAGGAAGCACAGATACGCAGTATTTT. Amino acid sequence: CASQTGSTDTQYF. The rearrangement uses TRBV19 and TRBJ2-3, with TRBD1 as a possible D gene (5 bases). V gave up 8 bases and J gave up 0 bases, with 9 bases separating them. Germline CDR1 is LNHDA and CDR2 is SQIVND (reference sequence). The CDR3 runs to 13 residues.

The V and J genes are TRBV27 and TRBJ2-2; the match to TRBD2 covers 14 bases. The V segment lost 1 base and the J segment 1 base; nucleotides outside the gene matches: 5. This CDR3 contains 19 residues. Germline values: CDR1 MNHEY, CDR2 SMNVEV (reference sequence). As DNA, the CDR3 is TGTGCCAGCAGTTTATTGGGGACTAGCGGGGGCCAGAACACCGGGGAGCTGTTTTTT. It is translated as CASSLLGTSGGQNTGELFF.

The chain has TRBV2 and TRBJ1-6; no definite D call. The CDR3 consists of 16 residues. Per germline, CDR1 SNHLY and CDR2 FYNNEI. V lost 7 bases and J lost 5, with 18 bases in between. For the CDR3, the DNA is TGTGCCAGCATTGACTCTAAACCCTCTAATAATTCACCCCTCCACTTT. It is translated as CASIDSKPSNNSPLHF.

The J gene is TRBJ2-1, the V gene TRBV6-6; 12 nucleotides line up with TRBD1. The junction had 5 bases not matched to a gene; V was cut back by 0 bases and J by 8 bases. CDR3 length: 16 residues. Looked up from germline, CDR1 is MNHNY and CDR2 is SVGAGI (reference sequence). The CDR3 loop reads CASSYSGGTGGDEQFF. In nucleotides, the CDR3 is TGTGCCAGCAGTTACTCGGGGGGGACAGGGGGCGATGAGCAGTTCTTC.